The clone carrying this T cell receptor beta chain came up many times. Its specificity is not known. This sample was taken from a study of T cells after posttransplantation cyclophosphamide. General study findings and limits: TRB clonality was highly associated with recipient CMV seropositivity and reactivation. Later post-transplant blood repertoires were often dominated by donor CD8+ memory clones.

Sequenced by immunoSEQ multiplex PCR; TCRdb stores in-frame clones only, minus some. The sample counts some 50,000 clones, none seen once; the ten largest own about 2.2%. This CDR3 contains 16 residues. Germline V gives CDR1 SGHTA, CDR2 FQGNSA. V was clipped by 4 bases and J by 0 bases; unmatched bases: 6. The sequencing sample was made of PBMCs. The V call is TRBV7-2, the J call TRBJ1-3, with 7 nucleotides matching TRBD1. The source of this sequence is a man in his forties in good health, CMV-negative, and a related stem cell transplant donor. The CDR3 bases are TGTGCCAGCAGCTCCGGGACAGCTCACTCTGGAAACACCATATATTTT. Amino acids: CASSSGTAHSGNTIYF.